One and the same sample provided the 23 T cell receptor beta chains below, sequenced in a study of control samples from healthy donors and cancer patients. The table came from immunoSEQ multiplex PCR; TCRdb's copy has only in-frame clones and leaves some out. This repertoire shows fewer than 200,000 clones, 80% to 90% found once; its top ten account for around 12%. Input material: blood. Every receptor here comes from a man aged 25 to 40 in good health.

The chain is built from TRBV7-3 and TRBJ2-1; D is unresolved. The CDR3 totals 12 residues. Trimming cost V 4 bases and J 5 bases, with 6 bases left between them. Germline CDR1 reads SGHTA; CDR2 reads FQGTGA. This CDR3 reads CASSSGHNEQFF. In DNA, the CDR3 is TGTGCCAGCAGCTCCGGGCACAATGAGCAGTTCTTC.

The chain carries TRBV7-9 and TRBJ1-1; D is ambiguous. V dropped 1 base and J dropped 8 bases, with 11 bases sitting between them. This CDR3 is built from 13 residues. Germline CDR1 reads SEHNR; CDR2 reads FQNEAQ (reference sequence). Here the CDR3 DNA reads TGTGCCAGCAGCTTAGGCCAGATAGTCGAAGCTTTCTTT. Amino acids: CASSLGQIVEAFF.

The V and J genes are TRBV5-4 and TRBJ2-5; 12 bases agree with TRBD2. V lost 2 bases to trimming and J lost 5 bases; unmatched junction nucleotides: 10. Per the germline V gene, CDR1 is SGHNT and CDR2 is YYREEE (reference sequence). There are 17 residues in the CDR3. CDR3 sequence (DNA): TGTGCCAGCAGCTTATCGCTAGCGGGAGGGCCTGGGGAGACCCAGTACTTC. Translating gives CASSLSLAGGPGETQYF.

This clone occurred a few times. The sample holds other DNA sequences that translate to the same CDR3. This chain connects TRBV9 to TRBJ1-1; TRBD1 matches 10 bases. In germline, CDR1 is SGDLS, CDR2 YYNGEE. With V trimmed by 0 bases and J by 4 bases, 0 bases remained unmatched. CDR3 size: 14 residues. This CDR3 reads CASSVGTGGTEAFF. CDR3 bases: TGTGCCAGCAGCGTAGGGACAGGGGGCACTGAAGCTTTCTTT.

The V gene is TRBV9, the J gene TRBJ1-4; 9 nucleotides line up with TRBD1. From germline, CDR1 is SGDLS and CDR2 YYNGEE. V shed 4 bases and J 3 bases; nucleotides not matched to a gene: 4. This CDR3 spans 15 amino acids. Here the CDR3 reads CASSLQGAANEKLFF. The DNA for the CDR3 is TGTGCCAGCAGCTTACAGGGGGCAGCTAATGAAAAACTGTTTTTT.

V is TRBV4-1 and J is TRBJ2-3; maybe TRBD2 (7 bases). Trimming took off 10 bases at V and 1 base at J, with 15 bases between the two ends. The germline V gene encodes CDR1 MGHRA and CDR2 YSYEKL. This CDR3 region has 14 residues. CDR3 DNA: TGCGCCACTAAGGGGGGGGACGGCACAGATACGCAGTATTTT. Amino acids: CATKGGDGTDTQYF.

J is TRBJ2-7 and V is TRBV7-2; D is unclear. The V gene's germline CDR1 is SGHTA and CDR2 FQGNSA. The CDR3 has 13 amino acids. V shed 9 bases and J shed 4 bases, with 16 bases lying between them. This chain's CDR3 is CASTGTAFYEQYF. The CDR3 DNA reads TGTGCCAGTACGGGTACCGCGTTTTACGAGCAGTACTTC.

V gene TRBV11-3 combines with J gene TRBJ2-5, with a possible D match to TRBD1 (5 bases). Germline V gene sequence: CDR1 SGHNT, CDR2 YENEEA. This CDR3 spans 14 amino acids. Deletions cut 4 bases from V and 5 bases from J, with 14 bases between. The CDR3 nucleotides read TGTGCCAGCAGCTCCGATGGGCCAGGGGAGACCCAGTACTTC. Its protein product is CASSSDGPGETQYF.

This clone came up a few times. CDR3 bases: TGCGCCAGCAGCCCCCGCGCAGGGTCAACTAATGAAAAACTGTTTTTT. Protein sequence: CASSPRAGSTNEKLFF. The rearrangement links TRBV5-1 to TRBJ1-4; D possibly corresponds to TRBD1 (5 bases). Trimming stripped 4 bases from V and 0 bases from J, with 13 bases between. CDR3 length equals 16 residues. Germline V CDR1 and CDR2: SGHRS, YFSETQ. Full variable domain (rest looked up from reference TRBV5-1 and TRBJ1-4): KAGVTQTPRYLIKTRGQQVTLSCSPISGHRSVSWYQQTPGQGLQFLFEYFSETQRNKGNFPGRFSGRQFSNSRSEMNVSTLELGDSALYLCASSPRAGSTNEKLFFGSGTQLSVL.

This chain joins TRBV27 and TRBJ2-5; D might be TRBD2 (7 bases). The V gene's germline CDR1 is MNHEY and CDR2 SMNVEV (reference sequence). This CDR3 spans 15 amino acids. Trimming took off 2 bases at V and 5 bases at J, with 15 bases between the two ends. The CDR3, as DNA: TGTGCCAGCAGTTTACTAGGGGGGGGGCAGGAGACCCAGTACTTC. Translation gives CASSLLGGGQETQYF.

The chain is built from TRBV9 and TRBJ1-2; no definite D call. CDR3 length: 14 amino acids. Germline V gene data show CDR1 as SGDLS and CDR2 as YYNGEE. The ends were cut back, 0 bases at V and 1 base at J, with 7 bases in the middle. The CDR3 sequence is CASSVDGLNYGYTF. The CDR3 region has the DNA TGTGCCAGCAGCGTAGATGGACTTAACTATGGCTACACCTTC.

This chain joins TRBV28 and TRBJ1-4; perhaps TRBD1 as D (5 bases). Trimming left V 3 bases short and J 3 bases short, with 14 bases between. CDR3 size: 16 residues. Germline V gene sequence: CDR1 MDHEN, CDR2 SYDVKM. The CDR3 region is CASSLEGKAANEKLFF. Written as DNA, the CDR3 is TGTGCCAGCAGTTTGGAGGGGAAGGCGGCTAATGAAAAACTGTTTTTT.

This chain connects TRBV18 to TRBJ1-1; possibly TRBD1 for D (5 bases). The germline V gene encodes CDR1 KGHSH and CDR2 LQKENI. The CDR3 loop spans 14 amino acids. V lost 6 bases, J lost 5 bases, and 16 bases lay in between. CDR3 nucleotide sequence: TGTGCCAGCTCCCCGTCCCGGGGGGGGACTGAAGCTTTCTTT. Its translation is CASSPSRGGTEAFF.

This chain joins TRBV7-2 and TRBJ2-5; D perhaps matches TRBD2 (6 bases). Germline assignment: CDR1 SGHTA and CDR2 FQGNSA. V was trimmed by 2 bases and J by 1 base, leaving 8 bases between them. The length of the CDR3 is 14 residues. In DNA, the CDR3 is TGTGCCAGCAGCTTAAGCGGGTTCCAAGAGACCCAGTACTTC. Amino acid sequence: CASSLSGFQETQYF.

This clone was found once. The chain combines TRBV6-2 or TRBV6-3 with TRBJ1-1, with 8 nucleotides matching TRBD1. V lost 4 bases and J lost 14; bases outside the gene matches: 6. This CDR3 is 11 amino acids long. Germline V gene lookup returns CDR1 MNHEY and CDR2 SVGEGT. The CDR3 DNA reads TGTGCCAGCAGTTTCCAGGGGGCTCAGTTCTTT. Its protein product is CASSFQGAQFF.

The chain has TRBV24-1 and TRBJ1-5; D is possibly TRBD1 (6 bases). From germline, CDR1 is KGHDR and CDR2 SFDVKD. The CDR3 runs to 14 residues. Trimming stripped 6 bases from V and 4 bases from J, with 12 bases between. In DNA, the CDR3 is TGTGCCACCAGTCCAACAGGGAGGAATCAGCCCCAGCATTTT. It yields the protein CATSPTGRNQPQHF.

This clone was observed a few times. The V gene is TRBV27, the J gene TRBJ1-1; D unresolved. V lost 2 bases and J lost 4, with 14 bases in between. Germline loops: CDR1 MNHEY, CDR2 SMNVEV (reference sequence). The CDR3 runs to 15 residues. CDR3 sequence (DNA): TGTGCCAGCAGTTTAAATGCGGCCCTGGGCACTGAAGCTTTCTTT. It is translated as CASSLNAALGTEAFF.

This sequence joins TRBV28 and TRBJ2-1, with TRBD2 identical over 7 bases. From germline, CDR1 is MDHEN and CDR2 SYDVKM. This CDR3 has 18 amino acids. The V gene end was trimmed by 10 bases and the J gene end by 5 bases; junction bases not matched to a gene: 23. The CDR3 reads CATNTEWGGDSIDNEQFF. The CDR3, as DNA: TGTGCCACCAATACAGAGTGGGGGGGGGACTCGATCGACAATGAGCAGTTCTTC.

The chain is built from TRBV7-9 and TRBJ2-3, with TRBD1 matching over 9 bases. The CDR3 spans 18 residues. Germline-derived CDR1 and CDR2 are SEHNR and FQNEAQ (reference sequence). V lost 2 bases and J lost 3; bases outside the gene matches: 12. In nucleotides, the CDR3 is TGTGCCAGCAGCTTAAAACTGGGGGACAGGGTTCATACAGATACGCAGTATTTT. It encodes CASSLKLGDRVHTDTQYF.

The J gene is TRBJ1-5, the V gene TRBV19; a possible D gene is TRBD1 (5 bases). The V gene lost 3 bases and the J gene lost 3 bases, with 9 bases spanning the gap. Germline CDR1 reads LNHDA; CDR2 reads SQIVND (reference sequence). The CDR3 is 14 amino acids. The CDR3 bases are TGTGCCAGTAGTATCCGACAGCTCAATCAGCCCCAGCATTTT. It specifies CASSIRQLNQPQHF.

This CDR3 is CAIKGQGGGGSPLHF. CDR3 DNA sequence: TGTGCCATCAAGGGACAGGGAGGGGGTGGTTCACCCCTCCACTTT. The chain combines TRBV10-3 with TRBJ1-6, with 9 bases that match TRBD1. Germline values: CDR1 ENHRY, CDR2 SYGVKD. CDR3 size: 15 residues. With 7 bases clipped from V and 9 bases from J, the junction kept 10 bases outside the gene matches.

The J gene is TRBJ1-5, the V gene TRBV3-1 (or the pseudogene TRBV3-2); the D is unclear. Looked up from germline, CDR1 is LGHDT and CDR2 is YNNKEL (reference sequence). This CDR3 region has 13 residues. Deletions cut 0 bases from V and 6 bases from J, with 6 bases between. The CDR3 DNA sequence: TGTGCCAGCAGCCAAGATATGGGTCAGCCCCAGCATTTT. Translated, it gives CASSQDMGQPQHF.

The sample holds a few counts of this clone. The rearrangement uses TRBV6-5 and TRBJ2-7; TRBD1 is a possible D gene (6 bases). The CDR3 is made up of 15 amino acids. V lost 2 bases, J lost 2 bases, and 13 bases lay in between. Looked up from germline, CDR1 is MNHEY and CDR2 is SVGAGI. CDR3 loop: CASSYRKQGPYEQYF. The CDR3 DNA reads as TGTGCCAGCAGTTACCGCAAACAGGGACCCTACGAGCAGTACTTC.